Shown below are 3 T cell receptor beta chains from a single sample sequenced in a study of T cell responses to AZD1222 COVID-19 vaccine. Some clones are missing from TCRdb's copy, which holds only in-frame ones; the method was immunoSEQ multiplex PCR. Of under 150,000 clones listed, approximately 78% are singletons. Sequencing was performed on peripheral blood, taken on day 0 of MenACWY control vaccination. The source of these receptors is an adult in good health.

CDR3 amino acids: CASSGGRRETQYF. DNA for the CDR3: TGCGCCAGCAGTGGGGGACGGCGAGAGACCCAGTACTTC. The chain joins TRBV10-1 to TRBJ2-5; D may match TRBD1 or TRBD2 (5 bases each). Germline V lookup: CDR1 WNHNN, CDR2 SYGVQD (reference sequence). Trimming took off 4 bases at V and 4 bases at J, with 10 bases between the two ends. The CDR3 covers 13 residues.

The chain carries TRBV2 and TRBJ1-1; D is uncertain. The CDR3 has 12 amino acids. Germline loops: CDR1 SNHLY, CDR2 FYNNEI. Between the trimmed V and J ends, which lost 6 bases and 5 bases, there was a span of 10 bases. The CDR3 region has the DNA TGTGCCAGCAGGATGGGAGGGACTGAAGCTTTCTTT. It specifies CASRMGGTEAFF.

In the case of this clone: The junction departs from the called germline gene at one end, perhaps through a read error. This chain connects TRBV7-3 to TRBJ2-5; 8 bases are shared with TRBD2. Germline V gives CDR1 SGHTA, CDR2 FQGTGA. The CDR3 contains 15 residues. CDR3 amino acids: CPSSPHGGGGETQYF. The DNA of the CDR3 is TGTCCCAGCAGCCCCCACGGGGGGGGAGGAGAGACCCAGTACTTC.